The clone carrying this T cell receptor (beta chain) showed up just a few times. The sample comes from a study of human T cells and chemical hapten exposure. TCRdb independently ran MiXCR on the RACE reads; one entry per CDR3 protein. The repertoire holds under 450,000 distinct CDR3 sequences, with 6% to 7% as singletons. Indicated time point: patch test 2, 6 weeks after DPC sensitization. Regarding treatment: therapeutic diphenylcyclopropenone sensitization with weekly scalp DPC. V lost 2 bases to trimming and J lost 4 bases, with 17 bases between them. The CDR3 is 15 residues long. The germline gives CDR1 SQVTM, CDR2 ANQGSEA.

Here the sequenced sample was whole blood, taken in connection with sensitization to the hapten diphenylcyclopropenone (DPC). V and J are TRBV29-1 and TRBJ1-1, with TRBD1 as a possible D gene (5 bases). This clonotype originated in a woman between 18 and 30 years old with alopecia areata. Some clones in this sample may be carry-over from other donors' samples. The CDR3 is CSVERSGQGVTEAFF. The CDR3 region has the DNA TGCAGCGTTGAAAGAAGCGGTCAGGGTGTCACTGAAGCTTTCTTT.